This T cell receptor beta chain was profiled in a study of CD8 T cells in ankylosing spondylitis. TCRdb called the 5' RACE reads again in MiXCR, with one record for every CDR3 protein. The sample yields hundreds of thousands of distinct CDR3 sequences, around 11% seen once. A note on this clonotype: Its antigen remains unidentified.

Study observations and caveats: Typical of ankylosing spondylitis blood, it appeared, was a TCR beta motif of fewer than 10 highly homologous variants.

The CDR3 runs 15 residues. CDR1 is DFQATT and CDR2 is SNEGSKA in the germline V gene (reference sequence). Unmatched junction bases numbered 12, after V lost 3 bases and J lost 4 bases. The chain recombines TRBV20-1 with TRBJ2-7; 7 bases map to TRBD2. The clonotype comes from a male donor with ankylosing spondylitis. Material for sequencing was blood, either unsorted or a sorted T cell fraction (not recorded which). CDR3 region: CSARRVGGSLYEQYF. The CDR3 coding sequence is TGCAGTGCTAGGCGTGTGGGCGGGAGTCTTTACGAGCAGTACTTC.